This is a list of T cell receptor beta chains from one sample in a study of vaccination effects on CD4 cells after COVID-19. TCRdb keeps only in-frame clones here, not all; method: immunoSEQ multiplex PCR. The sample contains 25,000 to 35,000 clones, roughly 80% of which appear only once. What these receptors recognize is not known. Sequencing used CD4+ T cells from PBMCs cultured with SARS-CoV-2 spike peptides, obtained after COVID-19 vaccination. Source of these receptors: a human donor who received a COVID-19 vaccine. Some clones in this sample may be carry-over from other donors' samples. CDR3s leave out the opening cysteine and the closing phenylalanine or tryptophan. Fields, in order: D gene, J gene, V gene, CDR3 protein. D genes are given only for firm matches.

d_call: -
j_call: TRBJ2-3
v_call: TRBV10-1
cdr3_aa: ASSLTSNTDTQY

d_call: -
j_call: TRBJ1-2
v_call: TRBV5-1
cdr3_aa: ASSSNAGTNYGYT

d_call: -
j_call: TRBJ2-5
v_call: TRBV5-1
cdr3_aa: ASSLAGLTQETQY

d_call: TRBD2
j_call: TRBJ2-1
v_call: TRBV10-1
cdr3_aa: ASSLAGYNEQF

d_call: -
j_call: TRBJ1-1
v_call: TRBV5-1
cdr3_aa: ASKEQMNTEAF

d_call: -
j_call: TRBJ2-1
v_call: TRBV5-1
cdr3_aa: ASSYESSYNEQF

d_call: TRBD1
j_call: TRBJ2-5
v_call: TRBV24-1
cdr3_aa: ATSGAGGQETQY

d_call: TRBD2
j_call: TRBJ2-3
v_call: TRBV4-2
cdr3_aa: ASSQGGLGTRGTDTQY

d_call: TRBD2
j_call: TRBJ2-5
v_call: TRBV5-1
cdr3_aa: ASNRLAGGQETQY

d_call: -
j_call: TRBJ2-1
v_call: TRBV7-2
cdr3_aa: ASSLDTGYNEQF

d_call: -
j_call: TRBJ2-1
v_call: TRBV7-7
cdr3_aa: ASSPAEGRGFNNEQF

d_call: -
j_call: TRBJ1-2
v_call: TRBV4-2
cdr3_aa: ASSQARTTYGYT

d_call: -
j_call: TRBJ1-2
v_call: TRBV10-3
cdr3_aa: AISEGQGYGYT

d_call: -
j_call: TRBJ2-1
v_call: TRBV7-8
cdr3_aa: ASSLGGDPYNEQF

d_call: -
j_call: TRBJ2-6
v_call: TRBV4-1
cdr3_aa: ASSQVGGANVLT

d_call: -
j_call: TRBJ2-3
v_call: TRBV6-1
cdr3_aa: ASSEVGMEDTQY

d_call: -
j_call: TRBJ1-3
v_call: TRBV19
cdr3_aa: ASSISSRGSGNTIY